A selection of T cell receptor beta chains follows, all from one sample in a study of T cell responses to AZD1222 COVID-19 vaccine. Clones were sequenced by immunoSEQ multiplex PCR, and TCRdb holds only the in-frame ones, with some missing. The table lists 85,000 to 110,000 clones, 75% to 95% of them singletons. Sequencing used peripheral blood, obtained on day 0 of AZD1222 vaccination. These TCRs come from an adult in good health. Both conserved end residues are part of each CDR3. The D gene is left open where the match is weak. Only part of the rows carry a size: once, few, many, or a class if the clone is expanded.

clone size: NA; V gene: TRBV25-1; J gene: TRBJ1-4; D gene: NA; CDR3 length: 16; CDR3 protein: CASSDSRVQGVEKLFF; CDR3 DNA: TGTGCCAGCAGTGATTCGCGGGTTCAAGGGGTGGAAAAACTGTTTTTT
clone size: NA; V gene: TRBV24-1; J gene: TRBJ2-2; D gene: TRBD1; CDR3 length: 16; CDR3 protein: CATSQFGTAHTGELFF; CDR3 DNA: TGTGCCACCAGTCAGTTTGGGACAGCTCACACCGGGGAGCTGTTTTTT
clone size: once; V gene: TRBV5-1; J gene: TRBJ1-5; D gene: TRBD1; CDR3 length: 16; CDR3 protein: CASSLLGGEGNQPQHF; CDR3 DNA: TGCGCCAGCAGCTTGTTAGGGGGCGAGGGCAATCAGCCCCAGCATTTT
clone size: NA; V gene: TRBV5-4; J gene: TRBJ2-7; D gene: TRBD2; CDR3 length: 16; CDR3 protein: CASGVYGGRARYEQYF; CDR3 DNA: TGTGCCAGCGGGGTTTATGGCGGGAGGGCCAGGTACGAGCAGTACTTC
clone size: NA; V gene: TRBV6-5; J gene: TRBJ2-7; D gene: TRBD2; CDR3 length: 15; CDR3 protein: CASRTDSGATYEQYF; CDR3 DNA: TGTGCCAGCAGAACGGATAGCGGGGCTACCTACGAGCAGTACTTC
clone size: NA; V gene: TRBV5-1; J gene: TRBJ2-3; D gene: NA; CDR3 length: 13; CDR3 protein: CASSLGDTDTQYF; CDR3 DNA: TGCGCCAGCAGCTTGGGAGACACAGATACGCAGTATTTT
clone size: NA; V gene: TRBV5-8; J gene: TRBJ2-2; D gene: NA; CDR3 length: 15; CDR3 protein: CASNNRESNTGELFF; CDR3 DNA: TGTGCCAGCAATAACAGAGAGTCGAACACCGGGGAGCTGTTTTTT
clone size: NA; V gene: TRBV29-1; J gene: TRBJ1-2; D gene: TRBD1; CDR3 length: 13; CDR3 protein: CSVETGAGNGYTF; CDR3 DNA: TGCAGCGTTGAGACAGGGGCTGGGAATGGCTACACCTTC
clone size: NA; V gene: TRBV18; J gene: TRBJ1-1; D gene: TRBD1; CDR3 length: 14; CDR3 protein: CASYDRGVNTEAFF; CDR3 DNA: TGTGCCAGCTATGACAGGGGGGTGAACACTGAAGCTTTCTTT
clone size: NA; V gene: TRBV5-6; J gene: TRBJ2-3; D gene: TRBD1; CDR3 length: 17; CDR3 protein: CASSWGEGATSTDTQYF; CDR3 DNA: TGTGCCAGCAGCTGGGGAGAGGGGGCGACTAGCACAGATACGCAGTATTTT
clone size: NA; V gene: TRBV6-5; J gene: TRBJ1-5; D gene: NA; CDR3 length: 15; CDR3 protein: CASSPRTEVNQPQHF; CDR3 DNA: TGTGCCAGCAGTCCGCGAACAGAGGTCAATCAGCCCCAGCATTTT
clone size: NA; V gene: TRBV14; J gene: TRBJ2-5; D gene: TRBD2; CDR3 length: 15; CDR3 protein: CASSPRASGQETQYF; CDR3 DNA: TGTGCCAGCAGCCCCCGGGCTAGCGGACAAGAGACCCAGTACTTC
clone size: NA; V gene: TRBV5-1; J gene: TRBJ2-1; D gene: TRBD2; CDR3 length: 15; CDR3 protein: CASSLRTSGYNEQFF; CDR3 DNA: TGCGCCAGCAGCTTGAGGACTAGCGGTTACAATGAGCAGTTCTTC
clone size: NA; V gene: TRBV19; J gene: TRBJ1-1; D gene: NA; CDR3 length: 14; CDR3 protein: CASSPPGLVAEAFF; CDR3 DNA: TGTGCCAGTAGTCCGCCAGGGTTGGTCGCTGAAGCTTTCTTT
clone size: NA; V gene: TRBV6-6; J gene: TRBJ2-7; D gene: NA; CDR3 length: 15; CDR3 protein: CASSGRSGTPYEQYF; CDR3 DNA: TGTGCCAGCAGTGGTCGTTCGGGCACCCCCTACGAGCAGTACTTC
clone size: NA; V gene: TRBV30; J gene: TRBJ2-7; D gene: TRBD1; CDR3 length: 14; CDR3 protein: CAWTYGTGVAEQYF; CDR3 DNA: TGTGCCTGGACCTATGGGACAGGGGTGGCCGAGCAGTACTTC
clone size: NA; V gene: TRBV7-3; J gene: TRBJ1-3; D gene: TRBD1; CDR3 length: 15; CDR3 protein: CASSEQGSFGNTIYF; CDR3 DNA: TGTGCCAGCAGCGAACAGGGGTCTTTTGGAAACACCATATATTTT
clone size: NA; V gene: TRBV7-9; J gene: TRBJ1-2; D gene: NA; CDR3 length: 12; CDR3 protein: CASSFQDYGYTF; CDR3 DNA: TGTGCCAGCAGCTTTCAGGACTATGGCTACACCTTC
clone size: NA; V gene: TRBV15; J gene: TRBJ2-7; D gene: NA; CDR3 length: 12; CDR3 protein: CATSRVFSEQYF; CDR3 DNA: TGTGCCACCAGCAGAGTCTTCAGCGAGCAGTACTTC
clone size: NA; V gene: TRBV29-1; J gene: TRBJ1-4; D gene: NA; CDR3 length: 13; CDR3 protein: CSAGETRSEKLFF; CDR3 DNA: TGCAGCGCTGGGGAGACTCGTAGTGAAAAACTGTTTTTT
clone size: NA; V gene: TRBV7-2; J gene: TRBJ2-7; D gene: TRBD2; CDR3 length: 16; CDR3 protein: CASSPVQAGGAGEQYF; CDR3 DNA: TGTGCCAGCAGCCCCGTTCAAGCGGGAGGTGCGGGCGAGCAGTACTTC
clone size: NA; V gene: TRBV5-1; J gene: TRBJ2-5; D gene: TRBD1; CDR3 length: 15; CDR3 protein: CASSSRDRGWETQYF; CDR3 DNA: TGCGCCAGCAGCTCCCGGGACAGGGGGTGGGAGACCCAGTACTTC
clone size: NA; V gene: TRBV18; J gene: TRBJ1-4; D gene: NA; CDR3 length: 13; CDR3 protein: CASSRSFNEKLFF; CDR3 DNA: TGTGCCAGCTCCCGGAGCTTTAATGAAAAACTGTTTTTT
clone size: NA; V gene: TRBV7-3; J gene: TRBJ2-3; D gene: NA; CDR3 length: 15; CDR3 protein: CASSSDPSRTDTQYF; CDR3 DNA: TGTGCCAGCAGCTCCGACCCGTCCCGCACAGATACGCAGTATTTT
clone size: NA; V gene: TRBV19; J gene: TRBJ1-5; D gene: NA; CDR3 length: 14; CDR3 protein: CASSIVGGLQPQHF; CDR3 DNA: TGTGCCAGTAGTATTGTGGGGGGGCTTCAGCCCCAGCATTTT
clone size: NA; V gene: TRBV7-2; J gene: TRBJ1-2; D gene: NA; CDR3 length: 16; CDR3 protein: CASSLARGRSNYGYTF; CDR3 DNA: TGTGCCAGCAGCTTAGCGCGCGGGCGGTCTAACTATGGCTACACCTTC
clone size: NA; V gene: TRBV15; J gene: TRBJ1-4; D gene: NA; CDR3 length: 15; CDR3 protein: CATSREGGFNEKLFF; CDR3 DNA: TGTGCCACCAGCAGAGAGGGGGGGTTTAATGAAAAACTGTTTTTT
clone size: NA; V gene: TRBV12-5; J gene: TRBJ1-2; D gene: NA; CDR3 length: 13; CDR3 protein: CASGLDNLGGYTF; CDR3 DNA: TGTGCTAGTGGTTTGGACAACTTGGGCGGCTACACCTTC
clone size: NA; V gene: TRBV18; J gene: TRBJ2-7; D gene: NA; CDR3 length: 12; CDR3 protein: CASSPQASEQYF; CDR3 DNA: TGTGCCAGCTCACCTCAAGCGTCCGAGCAGTACTTC
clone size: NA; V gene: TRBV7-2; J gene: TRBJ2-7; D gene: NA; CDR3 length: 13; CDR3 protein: CASRLTGGNEQYF; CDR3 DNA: TGTGCCAGCAGACTCACCGGGGGAAACGAGCAGTACTTC
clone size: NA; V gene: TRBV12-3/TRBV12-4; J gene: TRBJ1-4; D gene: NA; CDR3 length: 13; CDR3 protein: CASSLAGGEKLFF; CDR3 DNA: TGTGCCAGCAGTTTAGCAGGGGGTGAAAAACTGTTTTTT
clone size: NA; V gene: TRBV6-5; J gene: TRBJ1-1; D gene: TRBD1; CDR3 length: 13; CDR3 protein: CASSDRGRTEAFF; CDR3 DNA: TGTGCCAGTTCTGACAGGGGGCGGACTGAAGCTTTCTTT
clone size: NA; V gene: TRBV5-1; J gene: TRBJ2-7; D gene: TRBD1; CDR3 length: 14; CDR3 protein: CASSVSGTGIEQYF; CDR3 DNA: TGCGCCAGCAGCGTATCCGGGACAGGGATCGAGCAGTACTTC
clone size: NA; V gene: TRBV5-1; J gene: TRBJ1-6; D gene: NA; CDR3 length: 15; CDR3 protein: CASSSQREIDSPLHF; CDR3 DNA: TGCGCCAGCAGCTCCCAGAGGGAAATCGATTCACCCCTCCACTTT
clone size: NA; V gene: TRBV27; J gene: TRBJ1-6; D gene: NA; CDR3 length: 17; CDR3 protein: CASSSRTLSSYNSPLHF; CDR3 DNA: TGTGCCAGCAGCTCTCGGACTCTAAGCTCCTATAATTCACCCCTCCACTTT
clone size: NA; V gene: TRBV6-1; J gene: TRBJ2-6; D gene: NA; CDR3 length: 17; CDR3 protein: CASSDAVGISGANVLTF; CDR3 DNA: TGTGCCAGCAGTGATGCGGTGGGAATCTCTGGGGCCAACGTCCTGACTTTC
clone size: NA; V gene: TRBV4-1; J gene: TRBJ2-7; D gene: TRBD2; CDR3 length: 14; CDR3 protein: CASSETSGPYEQYF; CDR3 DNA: TGCGCCAGCAGTGAGACTAGCGGCCCCTACGAGCAGTACTTC
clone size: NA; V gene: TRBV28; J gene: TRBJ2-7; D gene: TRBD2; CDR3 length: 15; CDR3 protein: CASSTRTSVSYEQYF; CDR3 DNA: TGTGCCAGCAGTACCCGGACTAGCGTCTCCTACGAGCAGTACTTC
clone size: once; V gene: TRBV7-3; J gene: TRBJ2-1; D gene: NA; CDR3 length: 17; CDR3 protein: CASSGQRASGLDNEQFF; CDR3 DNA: TGTGCCAGCAGCGGACAACGGGCGTCTGGCCTAGACAATGAGCAGTTCTTC
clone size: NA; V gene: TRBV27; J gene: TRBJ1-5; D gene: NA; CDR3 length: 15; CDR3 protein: CASSLLGGSNQPQHF; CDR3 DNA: TGTGCCAGCAGTTTATTAGGGGGAAGCAATCAGCCCCAGCATTTT
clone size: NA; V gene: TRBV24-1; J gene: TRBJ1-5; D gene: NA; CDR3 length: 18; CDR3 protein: CATSDLAVIFEGKWPQHF; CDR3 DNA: TGTGCCACCAGTGACCTTGCAGTTATTTTCGAGGGCAAGTGGCCCCAGCATTTT
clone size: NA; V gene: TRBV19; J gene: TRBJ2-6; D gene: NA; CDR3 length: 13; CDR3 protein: CASSVNGANVLTF; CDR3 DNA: TGTGCCAGTAGTGTCAACGGGGCCAACGTCCTGACTTTC
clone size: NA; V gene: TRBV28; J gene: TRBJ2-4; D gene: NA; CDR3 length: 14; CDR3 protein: CASAWGLAKNIQYF; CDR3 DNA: TGTGCCAGCGCTTGGGGTCTGGCCAAAAACATTCAGTACTTC
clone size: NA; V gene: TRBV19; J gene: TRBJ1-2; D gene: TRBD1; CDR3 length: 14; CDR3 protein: CASSTDRGSYGYTF; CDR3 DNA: TGTGCCAGTAGTACAGACAGGGGCTCCTATGGCTACACCTTC
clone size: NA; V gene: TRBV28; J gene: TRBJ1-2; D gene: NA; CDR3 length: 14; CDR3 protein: CASSRGAAPYGYTF; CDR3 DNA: TGTGCCAGCAGTAGGGGGGCAGCCCCTTATGGCTACACCTTC
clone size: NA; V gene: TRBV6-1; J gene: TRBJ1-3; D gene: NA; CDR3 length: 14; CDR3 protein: CASSEAGARNTIYF; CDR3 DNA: TGTGCCAGCAGTGAAGCAGGGGCCCGAAACACCATATATTTT
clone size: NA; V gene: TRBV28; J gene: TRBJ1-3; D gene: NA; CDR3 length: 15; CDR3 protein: CASTTGGAAGNTIYF; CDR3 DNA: TGTGCCAGCACCACTGGAGGGGCAGCTGGAAACACCATATATTTT
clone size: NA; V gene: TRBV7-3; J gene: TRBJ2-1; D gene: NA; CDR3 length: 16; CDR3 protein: CASSQTRSGPYNEQFF; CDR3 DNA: TGTGCCAGCAGCCAGACCCGAAGCGGGCCTTACAATGAGCAGTTCTTC
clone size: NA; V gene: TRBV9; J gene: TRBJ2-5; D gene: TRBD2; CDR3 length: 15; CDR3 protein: CASSVVPGGGETQYF; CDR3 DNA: TGTGCCAGCAGCGTCGTCCCGGGAGGGGGGGAGACCCAGTACTTC
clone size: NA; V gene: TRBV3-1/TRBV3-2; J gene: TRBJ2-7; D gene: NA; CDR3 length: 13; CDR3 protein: CASSQVASNEQYF; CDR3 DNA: TGTGCCAGCAGCCAAGTTGCCAGTAACGAGCAGTACTTC
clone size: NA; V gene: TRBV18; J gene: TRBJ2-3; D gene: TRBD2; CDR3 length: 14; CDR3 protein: CASSPTSVTDTQYF; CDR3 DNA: TGTGCCAGCTCACCAACTAGCGTCACAGATACGCAGTATTTT
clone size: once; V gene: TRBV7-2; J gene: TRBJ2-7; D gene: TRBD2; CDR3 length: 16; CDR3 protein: CASSPPGTSGRAEQYF; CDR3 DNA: TGTGCCAGCAGCCCACCCGGGACTAGCGGGAGGGCCGAGCAGTACTTC